The 21 T cell receptor beta chains below were found in one sample sequenced in a study of cytotoxic CD8 clonotypes in ibrutinib-treated CLL. Profiled with immunoSEQ multiplex PCR; TCRdb holds only in-frame clones, not every one. The sample yields about 140,000 clones, around 77% seen once. Here the sequenced sample was PBMCs, taken after 12 months of ibrutinib treatment. These TCRs come from a human donor with chronic lymphocytic leukemia.

This rearrangement joins TRBV4-1 to TRBJ1-1; D is unresolved. The CDR3 is 14 amino acids. Trimming removed 1 base at V and 10 bases at J, with 16 bases between. Per germline, CDR1 MGHRA and CDR2 YSYEKL. CDR3 loop: CASSQGPFVSGAFF. CDR3 nucleotides: TGCGCCAGCAGCCAAGGACCTTTTGTCTCGGGAGCTTTCTTT.

The rearrangement links TRBV5-4 to TRBJ1-2; no clear D gene. This CDR3 comprises 13 residues. Germline lookup yields CDR1 SGHNT and CDR2 YYREEE (reference sequence). Trimming took 4 bases from V and 4 from J, leaving 11 bases between them. The CDR3 nucleotides are TGTGCCAGCAGCCGAAAGGGAGCCTATGGCTACACCTTC. This gives the protein CASSRKGAYGYTF.

This clone was detected once. The rearrangement joins TRBV7-8 to TRBJ2-5, with TRBD1 as a possible D gene (5 bases). Germline assignment: CDR1 SGHVS and CDR2 FQNEAQ. Trimming took off 3 bases at V and 5 bases at J, with 13 bases between the two ends. The CDR3 consists of 14 residues. CDR3 nucleotides: TGTGCCAGCAGCTTTGGCAGGGCGCATGAGACCCAGTACTTC. Its protein is CASSFGRAHETQYF.

Points on this clone: Other DNA variants within this sample encode the same CDR3. The chain employs TRBV5-1 and TRBJ2-7; perhaps TRBD1 as D (5 bases). Trimming left V 4 bases short and J 1 base short, with 9 bases between. CDR3 length: 13 residues. Germline lookup yields CDR1 SGHRS and CDR2 YFSETQ. CDR3 region: CASSTDNSYEQYF. The CDR3 DNA follows: TGCGCCAGCAGCACGGACAATTCCTACGAGCAGTACTTC. Full variable domain (missing parts from reference TRBV5-1 and TRBJ2-7): KAGVTQTPRYLIKTRGQQVTLSCSPISGHRSVSWYQQTPGQGLQFLFEYFSETQRNKGNFPGRFSGRQFSNSRSEMNVSTLELGDSALYLCASSTDNSYEQYFGPGTRLTVT.

The J gene is TRBJ1-2, the V gene TRBV11-2; D unresolved. Germline-derived CDR1 and CDR2 are SGHAT and FQNNGV. V lost 5 bases, J lost 3 bases, and 10 bases lay in between. This CDR3 is built from 13 residues. The CDR3 nucleotides read TGTGCCAGCAGCCGACCTCCCCACTATGGCTACACCTTC. Encoded protein: CASSRPPHYGYTF.

The table lists this clone with a few counts. V gene TRBV5-1 combines with J gene TRBJ1-1; no clear D gene. V was shortened by 2 bases and J by 8 bases, with 10 bases between the two germline ends. Germline assignment: CDR1 SGHRS and CDR2 YFSETQ. This CDR3 region has 12 residues. CDR3: CASSLGLTEAFF. Written as DNA, the CDR3 is TGCGCCAGCAGCTTAGGACTGACGGAAGCTTTCTTT.

The J gene is TRBJ2-2, the V gene TRBV28, with D maybe TRBD2 (5 bases). The germline V and J ends were trimmed by 3 bases and 4 bases, with 9 bases remaining between them. Germline-derived CDR1 and CDR2 are MDHEN and SYDVKM. The CDR3 is 14 amino acids. CDR3 coding DNA: TGTGCCAGCAGTTTGAGGGTGGGCACCGGGGAGCTGTTTTTT. Its protein is CASSLRVGTGELFF.

In DNA form, the CDR3 reads TGTGCCAGCTCACCCCTCGGGGGGACCTACAATGAGCAGTTCTTC. Translated: CASSPLGGTYNEQFF. The chain recombines TRBV18 with TRBJ2-1; 7 bases align to TRBD2. V was clipped by 3 bases and J by 2 bases; unmatched bases: 4. This CDR3 contains 15 residues. The V gene's germline CDR1 is KGHSH and CDR2 LQKENI.

This clone was recorded once. The chain couples TRBV7-9 to TRBJ1-2; D remains ambiguous. The CDR3 has 13 amino acids. Germline-derived CDR1 and CDR2 are SEHNR and FQNEAQ (reference sequence). Deletions cut 1 base from V and 4 bases from J, with 7 bases between. The CDR3: CASSLDSTYGYTF. The CDR3 bases are TGTGCCAGCAGCTTAGACAGCACCTATGGCTACACCTTC. Together with reference TRBV7-9 and TRBJ1-2, the CDR3 gives the full variable domain: DTGVSQNPRHKITKRGQNVTFRCDPISEHNRLYWYRQTLGQGPEFLTYFQNEAQLEKSRLLSDRFSAERPKGSFSTLEIQRTEQGDSAMYLCASSLDSTYGYTFGSGTRLTVV.

V and J are TRBV25-1 and TRBJ1-6; D might be TRBD1 (6 bases). Trimming left V 4 bases short and J 0 bases short, with 10 bases between. CDR1 and CDR2 (germline): MGHDK, SYGVNS. The length of the CDR3 is 16 residues. CDR3 nucleotide sequence: TGTGCCAGCAGTGGAACAGGGCACTCCTATAATTCACCCCTCCACTTT. Amino acids: CASSGTGHSYNSPLHF.

The V gene is TRBV7-2, the J gene TRBJ2-2; D unresolved. Trimming left V 5 bases short and J 1 base short, with 14 bases between. Germline V CDR1 and CDR2: SGHTA, FQGNSA. This CDR3 contains 16 residues. The CDR3 sequence is CASSPMVTLNTGELFF. As DNA, the CDR3 is TGTGCCAGCAGCCCTATGGTGACTCTGAACACCGGGGAGCTGTTTTTT.

The chain uses TRBV19 and TRBJ1-2; D possibly corresponds to TRBD1 (5 bases). The V gene lost 4 bases and the J gene lost 4 bases, with 10 bases spanning the gap. CDR3 size: 13 residues. The germline V gene encodes CDR1 LNHDA and CDR2 SQIVND (reference sequence). The CDR3 bases are TGTGCCAGTAGTACCGGGGGACCCTATGGCTACACCTTC. Encoded protein: CASSTGGPYGYTF.

The rearrangement joins TRBV25-1 to TRBJ2-2; 7 bases line up with TRBD1. The CDR3 contains 14 residues. Germline V gives CDR1 MGHDK, CDR2 SYGVNS. V trimming: 7 bases; J trimming: 4 bases; junction bases outside the gene matches: 6. The CDR3 region has the DNA TGTGCCAGCAAGGGACAGTACCTCACCGGGGAGCTGTTTTTT. Translating it yields CASKGQYLTGELFF.

The genes are TRBV6-1 and TRBJ2-1; TRBD2 matches 7 bases. CDR1 is MNHNS, CDR2 SASEGT, per germline. The V and J ends lost 6 bases and 0 bases, in that order; junction bases with no gene match: 5. The CDR3 loop spans 15 amino acids. CDR3 in DNA: TGTGCCAGCAGGGGTAGCGGGTCCTCCTACAATGAGCAGTTCTTC. It is translated as CASRGSGSSYNEQFF.

The V call is TRBV4-1, the J call TRBJ2-5; 14 nucleotides match TRBD2. After removal of 2 bases from V and 5 bases from J, the junction contained 10 bases not matched to a gene. The CDR3 loop spans 18 amino acids. Per germline, CDR1 MGHRA and CDR2 YSYEKL. CDR3 nucleotide sequence: TGCGCCAGCAGCCAATGGACTAGCGGGGGGCCTCCGGGCGAGACCCAGTACTTC. Translation: CASSQWTSGGPPGETQYF.

This chain links TRBV20-1 with TRBJ1-1; D is unresolved. Trimming removed 3 bases from V and 4 bases from J, with 3 bases in between. This CDR3 comprises 10 residues. Germline CDR1 and CDR2: DFQATT and SNEGSKA (reference sequence). CDR3 in amino acids: CSASRTEAFF. In DNA form, the CDR3 reads TGCAGTGCTAGTCGCACTGAAGCTTTCTTT.

This clone was observed a few times. This chain uses TRBV6-1 with TRBJ1-5; no definite D call. CDR1 and CDR2 from the germline V gene are MNHNS and SASEGT. The CDR3 loop spans 16 amino acids. The ends were cut back, 2 bases at V and 1 base at J, with 12 bases in the middle. The CDR3 is CASSERVRISNQPQHF. The DNA of the CDR3 is TGTGCCAGCAGTGAACGGGTGCGTATCAGCAATCAGCCCCAGCATTTT.

This chain uses TRBV19 with TRBJ2-7; a possible D gene is TRBD2 (6 bases). This CDR3 has 15 residues. Trimming removed 5 bases from V and 4 bases from J, with 18 bases in between. The germline CDR1 and CDR2 sequences are LNHDA and SQIVND (reference sequence). The CDR3 sequence: CASSPRRGRGYEQYF. CDR3 nucleotides: TGTGCCAGTAGTCCTAGGCGGGGAAGGGGATACGAGCAGTACTTC.

The rearrangement uses TRBV6-5 and TRBJ2-1; 8 nucleotides agree with TRBD1. The germline CDR1 and CDR2 sequences are MNHEY and SVGAGI. The CDR3 length is 14 residues. Trimming took 6 bases from V and 9 from J; bases not matched to a gene: 10. CDR3: CASRRQGSVGEQFF. The CDR3 DNA is TGTGCCAGCAGAAGACAGGGGTCTGTTGGTGAGCAGTTCTTC.

This sequence joins TRBV6-4 and TRBJ2-1, with 11 bases matching TRBD2. With V trimmed by 2 bases and J by 11 bases, 11 bases remained unmatched. The CDR3 covers 16 residues. Germline assignment: CDR1 MRHNA and CDR2 SNTAGT. CDR3 nucleotides: TGTGCCAGCAGTGACGATTCTTATAGCGGGGGGGTTAAGCAGTTCTTC. Protein product: CASSDDSYSGGVKQFF.

This clone appeared a few times. The chain carries TRBV5-6 and TRBJ2-7; D ambiguous. CDR3 length: 14 residues. Germline V CDR1 and CDR2: SGHDT, YYEEEE. V dropped 0 bases and J dropped 0 bases, with 7 bases sitting between them. DNA for the CDR3: TGTGCCAGCAGCTTGGACTGGAGCTCCTACGAGCAGTACTTC. This encodes CASSLDWSSYEQYF.